This T cell receptor (beta chain) was captured by sequencing in a study of STAT3 mutations in large granular lymphocyte leukemia (dated by TCRdb to the late 2010s). For context, the study as a whole: Canonical activating STAT3 mutations were detected in roughly half of the longitudinally sequenced T-LGLL patients. Serial deep sequencing of TCRbeta CDR3 and STAT3 was performed in patients with T-cell large granular lymphocyte leukemia to reconstruct clonal hierarchy and dynamics. A couple of patients with natural killer LGL leukemia were also sequenced longitudinally as controls within the study. On average, sequencing was done at around 3.6 time points per patient, with the number of samplings ranging from 2 to 8. From an initial cohort of 207 LGL patients, under 20 representative T-LGLL cases were picked for longitudinal TCRbeta and STAT3 sequencing. Over half of the T-LGLL patients were given one or more immunosuppressive therapy regimens, and 40% of those treated had a hematologic response. The paper as a whole reports these results and caveats: The burden of the dominant TCR clone was higher than the STAT3 mutant burden in several patients, which suggests that the STAT3 mutation arose secondarily inside a clone that had already expanded. Because no samples were available when a clone first appeared, clonal expansion was inferred from samplings taken at other points. Since codominant clonotypes persisted in some patients, a small but highly pathogenic clone may have gone undetected. The linking of therapy response to changes in TCR clonal burden was complicated by variable intervals between samplings and differing treatment regimens. TCR clonotype switching after therapy was seen in about 35% of the 18 patients, with all newly emerging clones being STAT3 wild type. Every T-LGLL patient showed at least one immunodominant TCRbeta clonotype, and about half showed multiple immunodominant subclonotypes.

V loses 3 bases, J loses 5 bases, and the germline ends lie 13 bases apart. The CDR3, cysteine through phenylalanine, is 15 amino acids long. Only the CDR3 region is kept as DNA, spanning 45 bases read in frame from base 1. Reading the germline V gene gives CDR1 MDHEN and CDR2 SYDVKM. TCRbeta libraries were sequenced on an Illumina MiSeq, averaging roughly 40,000 productive templates per sample. Using multiplex PCR amplification, the immunoSEQ assay generated the TCRbeta CDR3 libraries. From the authors' description of their analysis: Repertoire diversity was calculated as previously defined, and values close to 0 indicated extremely monoclonal samples. TCRdb retrieved this table from immuneACCESS and kept in-frame rearrangements only. Not all clones are present; in checked studies, unresolved V genes account for under half, and no reason is known for the remainder. D and trimming were read from the DNA, whereas the V and J calls and clone size are those reported in that table. A total of 40,000 to 50,000 clones appear in this sample, about 81% of them only once. The biggest ten clones account for less than 0.55% of the sample.

The same DNA, extracted from blood mononuclear cells, served for both the TCR sequencing and the STAT3 sequencing. This clone was seen only a few times. No antigen is known for it. Per-base qualities were not stored, and no clone one base away is much larger. The material sequenced was PBMCs. Here the chain combines TRBV28 and TRBJ2-2, with no confidently assigned D gene. This TCR derives from a human donor with T large granular lymphocyte leukemia. Some clones in this sample may be carry-over from other donors' samples. The bases are TGTGCCAGCAGTTTTAAGGGATTGGTAACCGGGGAGCTGTTTTTT. This translates into CASSFKGLVTGELFF.